Shown below are 13 T cell receptor beta chains from a single sample sequenced in a study of beta chain features in type 1 diabetes. Reverse transcription of all isolated RNA meant that expressed TCRB transcripts were sequenced. Generated by immunoSEQ multiplex PCR, the TCRdb table keeps only in-frame clones and is missing some. The sample consists of hundreds of thousands of clones, 10% to 12% of them appearing once. The source material was naive CD4+ T cells from blood. The origin of the receptors is a woman under 30 in good health.

This clone appeared a few times. The chain joins TRBV19 to TRBJ2-3; 12 bases are a match to TRBD1. The CDR3 is 17 amino acids. The J segment lost 4 bases and the V segment lost 7 bases, leaving 12 bases of the junction unmatched. Germline V CDR1 and CDR2: LNHDA, SQIVND (reference sequence). The CDR3 DNA follows: TGTGCCAGTACCACCGGGACAGGGGGCCGGAGGTCAGATACGCAGTATTTT. It yields the protein CASTTGTGGRRSDTQYF. The full variable domain, with the rest looked up from reference TRBV19 and TRBJ2-3, is DGGITQSPKYLFRKEGQNVTLSCEQNLNHDAMYWYRQDPGQGLRLIYYSQIVNDFQKGDIAEGYSVSREKKESFPLTVTSAQKNPTAFYLCASTTGTGGRRSDTQYFGPGTRLTVL.

The chain couples TRBV6-1 to TRBJ2-3; D is unclear. The germline V gene has CDR1 MNHNS and CDR2 SASEGT. The CDR3 is 14 residues long. V lost 2 bases to trimming and J lost 3 bases, with 9 bases between them. CDR3: CASSERVATDTQYF. CDR3 DNA sequence: TGTGCCAGCAGTGAAAGGGTCGCGACAGATACGCAGTATTTT.

This clone was picked up a small number of times. The V call is TRBV7-2, the J call TRBJ2-3; 12 nucleotides agree with TRBD2. The trim removed 4 bases at V and 11 bases at J, leaving 4 bases unmatched. The germline V gene has CDR1 SGHTA and CDR2 FQGNSA. The CDR3 is 13 amino acids. As DNA, the CDR3 is TGTGCCAGCAGCTCTATGGGACTAGCGGGGCAGTATTTT. Its protein is CASSSMGLAGQYF.

This clone was recorded a few times. Other DNA sequences in the sample encode the same CDR3. The chain has TRBV9 and TRBJ2-3; TRBD1 matches 8 bases. Unmatched junction bases numbered 3, after V lost 2 bases and J lost 4 bases. Germline-derived CDR1 and CDR2 are SGDLS and YYNGEE. The CDR3 totals 14 residues. The CDR3 spells CASSVTGASDTQYF. The DNA of the CDR3 is TGTGCCAGCAGCGTGACAGGGGCGTCAGATACGCAGTATTTT.

The genes are TRBV6-7 and TRBJ2-7; TRBD2 might be the D (6 bases). Being an ORF, TRBV6-7 has a function that is uncertain. Trimming stripped 7 bases from V and 1 base from J, with 20 bases between. The CDR3 loop spans 16 amino acids. The CDR3, as DNA: TGTGCCAGCACCGAGCAACCGGGACTCCGTTCCTACGAGCAGTACTTC. Translation gives CASTEQPGLRSYEQYF.

In DNA, the CDR3 is TGTGCCTGGAGTGTATTCCAGGTGAACACTGAAGCTTTCTTT. Its protein is CAWSVFQVNTEAFF. The rearrangement links TRBV30 to TRBJ1-1; no firm D call. V gave up 0 bases and J gave up 0 bases, with 8 bases separating them. This CDR3 has 14 amino acids. Germline V gene sequence: CDR1 GTSNPN, CDR2 SVGIG (reference sequence).

This clone was counted only a few times. The CDR3 spells CACRRDQTYEQYV. For the CDR3, the DNA is TGTGCCTGCCGAAGGGACCAGACCTACGAGCAGTACGTC. V and J are TRBV6-1 and TRBJ2-7; D is possibly TRBD1 or TRBD2 (5 bases each). Deletions cut 11 bases from V and 2 bases from J, with 16 bases between. Germline lookup yields CDR1 MNHNS and CDR2 SASEGT. The length of the CDR3 is 13 residues.

This clone was picked up a small number of times. The genes are TRBV2 and TRBJ2-7, with D perhaps matching TRBD2 (5 bases). Germline values: CDR1 SNHLY, CDR2 FYNNEI. The CDR3 extends over 12 amino acids. Trimming cost V 6 bases and J 4 bases, with 10 bases left between them. The CDR3 DNA sequence: TGTGCCAGCAGGCTAGCCAGGTACGAGCAGTACGTC. Translation: CASRLARYEQYV.

The genes are TRBV2 and TRBJ1-2, with D possibly matching TRBD1 (5 bases). V was cut by 5 bases and J by 4 bases, with 11 bases left in between. The CDR3 sequence is 13 residues long. Germline CDR1 is SNHLY and CDR2 is FYNNEI. The CDR3 protein is CASSLRDSYGYTF. The DNA of the CDR3 is TGTGCCAGCAGTCTCCGGGACTCCTATGGCTACACCTTC.

V gene TRBV7-2 combines with J gene TRBJ2-7, with TRBD2 matching over 7 bases. The germline gives CDR1 SGHTA, CDR2 FQGNSA. J was trimmed by 9 bases and V by 4 bases; bases with no gene match: 12. This CDR3 is built from 14 residues. The CDR3 loop reads CASSYRRGLEVQYF. The CDR3 nucleotides are TGTGCCAGCAGCTACAGGAGAGGACTAGAAGTGCAGTACTTC.

CDR3 nucleotides: TGCGCCAGCAGCCAAGAACGGCGGGGAGGAGGCCAAGAGACCCAGTACTTC. It translates to CASSQERRGGGQETQYF. The gene calls are TRBV4-1 and TRBJ2-5; TRBD2 is a possible D gene (6 bases). Deletions cut 0 bases from V and 1 base from J, with 15 bases between. This CDR3 has 17 residues. CDR1 is MGHRA, CDR2 YSYEKL, per germline.

The rearrangement joins TRBV5-6 to TRBJ2-1, with 8 positions matching TRBD2. This CDR3 contains 18 residues. Germline CDR1 SGHDT, CDR2 YYEEEE. V was pared by 2 bases and J by 6 bases, with 16 bases of the junction left unmatched. This chain's CDR3 is CASSFRRLRAGDTNEQFF. The CDR3 DNA sequence: TGTGCCAGCAGCTTTCGCAGGCTGAGAGCGGGAGATACCAATGAGCAGTTCTTC.

The chain carries TRBV9 and TRBJ2-1; the D is unclear. The CDR3 consists of 15 residues. Trimming pared 2 bases from V and 0 bases from J, leaving 9 bases between. The germline V gene has CDR1 SGDLS and CDR2 YYNGEE. This chain's CDR3 is CASSVDGHSYNEQFF. CDR3 bases: TGTGCCAGCAGCGTTGACGGTCACTCCTACAATGAGCAGTTCTTC.